Shown below are 8 T cell receptor beta chains from a single sample sequenced in a study of stem cell transplantation in POMP-related autoinflammatory disease. Produced via immunoSEQ multiplex PCR; TCRdb's table is partial and in-frame only. This table has roughly 10,000 clones, more than 75% appearing once. Their antigens are not known. Study-level points and caveats: Patients with PRAID showed a restricted number of unique TRB V-J gene pairings. Across all analyzed T-cell subsets, patients with PRAID tended toward reduced diversity and increased clonality.

The sequences come from CD8+ T cells from PBMCs, collected before stem cell transplantation. The receptors here all came from a human donor with POMP-related autoinflammation and immune dysregulation (PRAID).

The rearrangement uses TRBV4-1 and TRBJ2-3; 9 positions match TRBD2. Germline trimming cut 4 bases from V and 5 bases from J; bases unmatched to any gene: 7. The CDR3 has 15 amino acids. Germline assignment: CDR1 MGHRA and CDR2 YSYEKL. CDR3 protein: CASSPGWREGDTQYF. The CDR3 DNA reads as TGCGCCAGCAGCCCGGGGTGGCGGGAGGGAGATACGCAGTATTTT.

This clone occurred a few times. The V gene is TRBV5-6, the J gene TRBJ1-2; possibly TRBD1 for D (6 bases). V shed 2 bases and J shed 9 bases, with 14 bases lying between them. Per the germline V gene, CDR1 is SGHDT and CDR2 is YYEEEE. The CDR3 has 13 amino acids. For the CDR3, the DNA is TGTGCCAGCAGCTTAAACAGGGAAGAACGCTACACCTTC. Encoded protein: CASSLNREERYTF.

This chain joins TRBV4-1 and TRBJ2-4; D may be TRBD1 or TRBD2 (6 bases each). Trimming took off 0 bases at V and 0 bases at J, with 18 bases between the two ends. The germline V gene encodes CDR1 MGHRA and CDR2 YSYEKL. The CDR3 spans 19 residues. The CDR3: CASSQEWREWGLAKNIQYF. The CDR3 DNA sequence: TGCGCCAGCAGCCAAGAGTGGCGGGAATGGGGGCTAGCCAAAAACATTCAGTACTTC.

The chain joins TRBV13 to TRBJ1-3; 10 bases fit TRBD1. The junction had 16 bases not matched to a gene; V was cut back by 6 bases and J by 2 bases. CDR1 is PRHDT and CDR2 is FYEKMQ in the germline V gene (reference sequence). The CDR3 runs 19 residues. CDR3 nucleotide sequence: TGTGCCAGCAGATACACTCCGTGGGACAGGGGTGCCGCTGGAAACACCATATATTTT. Translating it yields CASRYTPWDRGAAGNTIYF. Supplemented by reference TRBV13 and TRBJ1-3, the full variable domain reads AAGVIQSPRHLIKEKRETATLKCYPIPRHDTVYWYQQGPGQDPQFLISFYEKMQSDKGSIPDRFSAQQFSDYHSELNMSSLELGDSALYFCASRYTPWDRGAAGNTIYFGEGSWLTVV.

This chain joins TRBV19 and TRBJ2-1, with 8 nucleotides matching TRBD2. The germline V gene encodes CDR1 LNHDA and CDR2 SQIVND (reference sequence). The CDR3 is 13 residues long. The V gene end was trimmed by 4 bases and the J gene end by 6 bases; junction bases not matched to a gene: 2. The CDR3 sequence is CASSSTSGNEQFF. The CDR3 region has the DNA TGTGCCAGTAGTAGCACTAGCGGCAATGAGCAGTTCTTC.

This clone has only a few counts. The J gene is TRBJ1-2, the V gene TRBV29-1; D unresolved. This CDR3 has 10 residues. Germline V gives CDR1 SQVTM, CDR2 ANQGSEA. Trimming removed 4 bases from V and 5 bases from J, with 5 bases in between. Here the CDR3 DNA reads TGCAGCGTTGTACAGTATGGCTACACCTTC. Its protein is CSVVQYGYTF.

This chain connects TRBV10-2 to TRBJ1-1; D possibly corresponds to TRBD1 (6 bases). The CDR3 covers 17 residues. V lost 2 bases and J lost 3, with 19 bases in between. Germline lookup yields CDR1 WSHSY and CDR2 SAAADI. The CDR3 DNA follows: TGCGCCAGCAGTGAGCCCCCGCTACAGGGAGGGGACACTGAAGCTTTCTTT. The encoded protein is CASSEPPLQGGDTEAFF.

The gene calls are TRBV10-2 and TRBJ1-1, with D possibly being TRBD1 (6 bases). V was trimmed by 4 bases and J by 3 bases, leaving 15 bases between them. Germline V lookup: CDR1 WSHSY, CDR2 SAAADI. The length of the CDR3 is 15 residues. In nucleotides, the CDR3 is TGCGCCAGCAGTGCCCGGACAGCTCGGGACACTGAAGCTTTCTTT. Translated: CASSARTARDTEAFF.